Below are 21 T cell receptor beta chains sequenced from a single sample in a study of Graves' ophthalmopathy and Graves' hyperthyroidism. For repertoire sequencing, the TCR beta CDR3 regions were amplified from RNA transcripts. RT-PCR was first run with HTBI primers, then multiplex PCR in a second round. MiXCR was run by TCRdb on the multiplex PCR reads, yielding one entry per CDR3 protein. Altogether roughly 500,000 distinct CDR3 sequences are present, about an eighth being singletons, with the ten largest covering approximately 9.8%. Material for sequencing was blood. The receptor set was obtained from a woman in her thirties with Graves' ophthalmopathy.

This clonotype was observed many times. The rearrangement uses TRBV15 and TRBJ2-5; 8 bases fit TRBD2. The CDR3 is 18 amino acids. Losses at the gene ends were 0 bases for V and 3 bases for J; bases not matched to a gene: 12. CDR1 and CDR2 from the germline V gene are LNHNV and YYDKDF (reference sequence). CDR3 sequence reads: CATSRDSGLAGTEETQYF. CDR3 DNA sequence: TGTGCCACCAGCAGAGATTCGGGTTTAGCGGGAACGGAAGAGACCCAGTACTTC.

This clonotype was seen many times. V usage is TRBV7-2 and J usage is TRBJ2-7; D might be TRBD1 (5 bases). With 2 bases removed from V and 5 bases from J, the gap between germline ends came to 10 bases. Germline V gives CDR1 SGHTA, CDR2 FQGNSA. This CDR3 region has 13 residues. CDR3 in DNA: TGTGCCAGCAGCTTACGACAGTTCAACGAGCAGTACTTC. Protein product: CASSLRQFNEQYF.

With regard to this clonotype: Given a much more abundant clone one base away, this may be a read error. This likely comes from a read error, as the CDR3 has no conserved phenylalanine or tryptophan at its end. This rearrangement joins TRBV2 to TRBJ1-5; D remains unclear. V dropped 6 bases and J dropped 1 base, with 10 bases sitting between them. CDR1 and CDR2 from the germline V gene are SNHLY and FYNNEI. The CDR3 totals 14 residues. The chain's CDR3 is CASRPGGSNQPQHV. The CDR3 DNA is TGTGCCAGCAGACCTGGAGGGAGCAATCAGCCCCAGCATGTT.

The V gene is TRBV15, the J gene TRBJ2-5; TRBD2 aligns across 13 bases. V was clipped by 3 bases and J by 6 bases; unmatched bases: 7. The CDR3 has 16 residues. In germline, CDR1 is LNHNV, CDR2 YYDKDF (reference sequence). The CDR3 nucleotides read TGTGCCACCAGCAGTTGGACTAGCGGGAGAGGACAGACCCAGTACTTC. Its translation is CATSSWTSGRGQTQYF.

This clonotype was recorded at least ten times. The chain is built from TRBV6-1 and TRBJ2-7; D is possibly TRBD1 (6 bases). The CDR3 is made up of 12 amino acids. V lost 7 bases to trimming and J lost 4 bases, with 11 bases between them. Germline-derived CDR1 and CDR2 are MNHNS and SASEGT. The CDR3 spells CASTTRGYEQYF. The CDR3 region has the DNA TGTGCCAGCACCACAAGGGGGTACGAGCAGTACTTC.

This clonotype was detected many times. The chain is built from TRBV12-3 or TRBV12-4 and TRBJ2-5; 12 bases map to TRBD2. Trimming took 5 bases from V and 5 from J; bases not matched to a gene: 3. This CDR3 has 14 residues. CDR3 bases: TGTGCCAGCAGTCTGACTAGCGGGAGCGAGACCCAGTACTTC. It translates to CASSLTSGSETQYF.

Many counts were recorded for this clonotype. The chain is built from TRBV6-2 or TRBV6-3 and TRBJ1-1, with a tentative D call TRBD1 (5 bases). This CDR3 region has 13 residues. In germline, CDR1 is MNHEY, CDR2 SVGEGT. V lost 4 bases to trimming and J lost 6 bases, with 12 bases between them. As DNA, the CDR3 is TGTGCCAGCAGTTTGACAGCCGTACCTGAAGCTTTCTTT. Its protein product is CASSLTAVPEAFF.

The sample holds many counts of this clonotype. The chain has TRBV12-3 or TRBV12-4 and TRBJ1-1; TRBD1 is a possible D gene (6 bases). This CDR3 region has 15 residues. Trimming took 6 bases from V and 0 from J, leaving 14 bases between them. The CDR3 is CASSPRGNLNTEAFF. In DNA form, the CDR3 reads TGTGCCAGCAGCCCGAGGGGGAACCTGAACACTGAAGCTTTCTTT.

This clonotype was picked up many times. V usage is TRBV24-1 and J usage is TRBJ2-2; D gene ambiguous. The length of the CDR3 is 13 residues. Germline V lookup: CDR1 KGHDR, CDR2 SFDVKD. V was clipped by 1 base and J by 6 bases, with 5 bases between them. The CDR3 sequence: CATSDFNPGELFF. As DNA, the CDR3 is TGTGCCACCAGTGATTTTAATCCCGGGGAGCTGTTTTTT.

The chain combines TRBV4-2 with TRBJ1-5; 8 bases match TRBD1. Germline CDR1 reads LGHNA; CDR2 reads YNFKEQ. Germline trimming cut 0 bases from V and 3 bases from J; bases unmatched to any gene: 7. The CDR3 length is 17 residues. The CDR3 DNA is TGTGCCAGCAGCCAAGATGGGGGACAGGCATTCAATCAGCCCCAGCATTTT. The encoded protein is CASSQDGGQAFNQPQHF.

This clonotype was detected ten times or more. The chain is built from TRBV29-1 and TRBJ1-1; D possibly corresponds to TRBD1 (6 bases). This CDR3 is 17 amino acids long. Germline CDR1 is SQVTM and CDR2 is ANQGSEA. Trimming cost V 5 bases and J 1 base, with 23 bases left between them. CDR3 nucleotides: TGCAGCGTTATGACAGGTTGGCCGACCGGAGCGAACACTGAAGCTTTCTTT. Residues: CSVMTGWPTGANTEAFF.

Many counts were recorded for this clonotype. Mismatch with germline at one junction end may stem from a read error. The V and J genes are TRBV10-3 and TRBJ2-7, with 9 bases lining up with TRBD1. Germline assignment: CDR1 ENHRY and CDR2 SYGVKD. The CDR3 loop spans 11 amino acids. The CDR3: CAISEGTGTMF. CDR3 DNA sequence: TGTGCCATCAGTGAGGGGACAGGGACCATGTTC.

The sample holds many counts of this clonotype. This chain joins TRBV28 and TRBJ2-7, with D hard to call. Trimming shortened V by 3 bases and J by 1 base, and 13 bases separated the two germline ends. This CDR3 comprises 15 residues. Germline V gene lookup returns CDR1 MDHEN and CDR2 SYDVKM. In nucleotides, the CDR3 is TGTGCCAGCAGTTTCCTGCCTCGTATTTCCTACGAGCAGTACTTC. This sequence encodes CASSFLPRISYEQYF.

This clonotype has ten or more counts. CDR3 sequence reads: CASSFQGGYTF. The CDR3 DNA reads as TGTGCCAGCAGTTTCCAGGGGGGCTACACCTTC. The chain links TRBV27 to TRBJ1-2; tentative D call: TRBD1 (6 bases). This CDR3 contains 11 residues. V lost 3 bases and J 8 bases, leaving 7 bases between the germline ends. Germline V CDR1 and CDR2: MNHEY, SMNVEV (reference sequence).

The table lists this clonotype with a few counts. Since a much larger clone is just one base distant, this may be a read error. V gene TRBV7-2 combines with J gene TRBJ2-7, with 9 positions matching TRBD1. V was pared by 8 bases and J by 4 bases, with 9 bases of the junction left unmatched. The CDR3 runs 14 residues. Germline CDR1 SGHTA, CDR2 FQGNSA. As DNA, the CDR3 is TGTGCCAGCGGTCGACCGGGACAGGGTTACGAGCAGTACTTC. This sequence encodes CASGRPGQGYEQYF.

This clonotype has at least ten counts. The rearrangement joins TRBV28 to TRBJ1-1, with D maybe TRBD1 (5 bases). The V end lost 4 bases, the J end lost 3 bases, and 18 bases lay between the germline ends. CDR3 length: 16 residues. Per the germline V gene, CDR1 is MDHEN and CDR2 is SYDVKM. CDR3 nucleotides: TGTGCCAGCAGTTCCGCAACCGGGACGGGAGACACTGAAGCTTTCTTT. It is translated as CASSSATGTGDTEAFF.

The chain links TRBV5-1 to TRBJ1-2; D ambiguous. From germline, CDR1 is SGHRS and CDR2 YFSETQ. The CDR3 totals 14 residues. Trimming removed 3 bases from V and 4 bases from J, with 13 bases in between. The CDR3, as DNA: TGCGCCAGCAGCTCGGGTCTTGGTATCTATGGCTACACCTTC. Translation: CASSSGLGIYGYTF.

CDR3 DNA sequence: TGTGCCAGCAGGGCTGACTACACTGAAGCTTTCTTT. Its translation is CASRADYTEAFF. The chain links TRBV12-3 or TRBV12-4 to TRBJ1-1; D not certain. CDR3 length: 12 residues. V lost 6 bases to trimming and J lost 3 bases, with 8 bases between them.

At least ten counts were recorded for this clonotype. The chain has TRBV7-6 and TRBJ2-5; no firm D call. Germline lookup yields CDR1 SGHVS and CDR2 FNYEAQ. This CDR3 is 13 amino acids long. V was cut by 5 bases and J by 4 bases, with 11 bases left in between. Here the CDR3 DNA reads TGTGCCAGCAGCACCCGGCACGGAGAGACCCAGTACTTC. It translates to CASSTRHGETQYF.

This clonotype was counted between two and nine times. This chain uses TRBV25-1 with TRBJ2-4, with D unclear. Trimming cost V 5 bases and J 0 bases, with 14 bases left between them. The CDR3 is made up of 16 amino acids. Germline V lookup: CDR1 MGHDK, CDR2 SYGVNS. The chain's CDR3 is CASSSQQPLAKNIQYF. In DNA form, the CDR3 reads TGTGCCAGCAGTTCTCAGCAACCTTTAGCCAAAAACATTCAGTACTTC. The entire variable domain, with the rest obtained from reference TRBV25-1 and TRBJ2-4, is as follows: EADIYQTPRYLVIGTGKKITLECSQTMGHDKMYWYQQDPGMELHLIHYSYGVNSTEKGDLSSESTVSRIRTEHFPLTLESARPSHTSQYLCASSSQQPLAKNIQYFGAGTRLSVL.

This clonotype appeared a few times. The V and J genes are TRBV4-1 and TRBJ1-6, with D possibly being TRBD1 (5 bases). Per germline, CDR1 MGHRA and CDR2 YSYEKL. V was pared by 1 base and J by 7 bases, with 14 bases between. This CDR3 spans 16 amino acids. CDR3 coding DNA: TGCGCCAGCAGCCAAGGGGTGACAGCGAGGAATTCACCCCTCCACTTT. Its translation: CASSQGVTARNSPLHF.